These 10 T cell receptor beta chains came from one sample sequenced in a study of T-cell reconstitution after alpha-beta-depleted transplantation in children. Preparing the TCRbeta library involved the use of unique molecular identifiers. TCRdb processed the PCR reads anew with MiXCR; each CDR3 protein has one entry. The data contain about 540,000 distinct CDR3 sequences, approximately 20% of them singletons. The starting material was PBMCs from the stem cell graft donor, obtained from the stem cell graft. Source of these receptors: a human donor who donated a stem cell graft to a child with acute lymphoblastic leukemia.

The table lists this clonotype with many counts. This sequence joins TRBV5-5 and TRBJ1-2; unclear D gene. CDR1 and CDR2 (germline): SGHKS, YYEKEE (reference sequence). Trimming removed 5 bases from V and 3 bases from J, with 11 bases in between. The CDR3 extends over 13 amino acids. DNA for the CDR3: TGTGCCAGCAGTTTAGGGCGGGACTATGGCTACACCTTC. This codes for CASSLGRDYGYTF.

The chain has TRBV9 and TRBJ2-2, with 8 nucleotides matching TRBD2. This CDR3 region has 16 residues. Germline CDR1 is SGDLS and CDR2 is YYNGEE. V lost 0 bases, J lost 4 bases, and 5 bases stayed unmatched. The chain's CDR3 is CASSVGLAGPTGELFF. Written as DNA, the CDR3 is TGTGCCAGCAGCGTAGGGCTAGCGGGTCCCACCGGGGAGCTGTTTTTT. The variable domain in full, completed from reference TRBV9 and TRBJ2-2, reads DSGVTQTPKHLITATGQRVTLRCSPRSGDLSVYWYQQSLDQGLQFLIQYYNGEERAKGNILERFSAQQFPDLHSELNLSSLELGDSALYFCASSVGLAGPTGELFFGEGSRLTVL.

This clonotype came up a few times. The chain couples TRBV25-1 to TRBJ2-2; a weak D match, TRBD1 (5 bases). This CDR3 has 13 residues. Trimming pared 2 bases from V and 5 bases from J, leaving 6 bases between. Looked up from germline, CDR1 is MGHDK and CDR2 is SYGVNS. In nucleotides, the CDR3 is TGTGCCAGCAGTGAACGACAGACCGGGGAGCTGTTTTTT. Protein product: CASSERQTGELFF.

The chain carries TRBV2 and TRBJ2-1; 9 bases are a match to TRBD2. Germline V lookup: CDR1 SNHLY, CDR2 FYNNEI. Trimming took 6 bases from V and 8 from J; bases not matched to a gene: 11. CDR3 size: 15 residues. CDR3 in amino acids: CASRRDLAGLDEQFF. CDR3 nucleotide sequence: TGTGCCAGCAGACGTGATCTAGCGGGATTGGATGAGCAGTTCTTC.

This clonotype was recorded a few times. The chain links TRBV4-1 to TRBJ2-7; D call uncertain. This CDR3 region has 13 residues. The V and J ends lost 3 bases and 5 bases respectively, with 11 bases between them. Looked up from germline, CDR1 is MGHRA and CDR2 is YSYEKL. CDR3 protein: CASSQKGLHEQYF. The CDR3 DNA follows: TGCGCCAGCAGCCAGAAAGGTCTGCACGAGCAGTACTTC.

The J gene is TRBJ1-2, the V gene TRBV6-5, with 8 nucleotides matching TRBD1. Per the germline V gene, CDR1 is MNHEY and CDR2 is SVGAGI. This CDR3 is built from 14 residues. Trimming at V came to 2 bases and at J to 5 bases, leaving 4 bases not matched to a gene. The CDR3 DNA follows: TGTGCCAGCAGTTACGAGACAGGGGCTTATGGCTACACCTTC. The encoded protein is CASSYETGAYGYTF.

This clonotype came up a few times. The V gene is TRBV5-1, the J gene TRBJ2-7, with TRBD2 matching over 7 bases. The CDR3 extends over 14 amino acids. Trimming took 5 bases from V and 4 from J; bases not matched to a gene: 9. Germline V gene data show CDR1 as SGHRS and CDR2 as YFSETQ. The CDR3 coding sequence is TGCGCCAGCAGGCCACCTGCGGGGGATTACGAGCAGTACTTC. Protein product: CASRPPAGDYEQYF.

The rearrangement links TRBV6-4 to TRBJ2-3; D is ambiguous. Germline V gives CDR1 MRHNA, CDR2 SNTAGT. V lost 4 bases to trimming and J lost 4 bases, with 9 bases between them. The CDR3 sequence is 13 residues long. The CDR3 bases are TGTGCCAGCAGTGTGTCCGACGCAGATACGCAGTATTTT. Amino acids: CASSVSDADTQYF.

The chain couples TRBV6-5 to TRBJ1-1, with a weak D call TRBD1 (5 bases). The germline V gene has CDR1 MNHEY and CDR2 SVGAGI. The CDR3 contains 16 residues. Trimming removed 3 bases at V and 1 base at J, with 15 bases between. CDR3 amino acids: CASSYIVQGGNTEAFF. The CDR3 nucleotides read TGTGCCAGCAGTTATATCGTTCAGGGTGGGAACACTGAAGCTTTCTTT.

This clonotype showed up just a few times. The chain recombines TRBV20-1 with TRBJ2-7, with TRBD2 matching over 7 bases. Germline CDR1 DFQATT, CDR2 SNEGSKA (reference sequence). V was pared by 0 bases and J by 6 bases, with 11 bases of the junction left unmatched. There are 15 residues in the CDR3. The CDR3 loop is CSARDISGDPPEQYF. CDR3 nucleotides: TGCAGTGCTAGAGATATCAGCGGGGACCCCCCCGAGCAGTACTTC.